This T cell receptor beta chain was profiled in a study of shared clonotypes between healthy human individuals. CD45RO-negative cells were positively selected for CCR7, leaving out terminally differentiated effector memory CD45RA+ cells. Study donors comprised healthy, HIV-negative adults devoid of recent acute infection or vaccination. The data were produced by immunoSEQ multiplex PCR, yet TCRdb's version contains in-frame clones alone and is incomplete. The sample records about 550,000 clones, around 95% being singletons. Trimming removed 3 bases at V and 11 bases at J, with 10 bases between. CDR1 MDHEN and CDR2 SYDVKM come from the germline V gene. The CDR3 sequence is 12 residues long.

The sequence was collected from a woman aged 25 to 39 in good health. The sequenced material came from naive CD8+ T cells sorted from blood. The chain couples TRBV28 to TRBJ2-2, with no clear D. The CDR3 loop is CASSFYPIELFF. Here the CDR3 DNA reads TGTGCCAGCAGTTTCTATCCGATCGAGCTGTTTTTT.